This T cell receptor beta chain was identified in a study of relationships among human T cell subsets. V was shortened by 0 bases and J by 1 base, with 10 bases between the two germline ends. Looked up from germline, CDR1 is ENHRY and CDR2 is SYGVKD. CDR3 size: 15 residues. Study outcomes and limitations: Regulatory and Th2 subsets had few clones over 100 reads, unlike CD8+ cytotoxic cells. Across seven subsets, gene usage, CDR3 length and N-additions did not differ significantly.

Anti-CD45RA microbeads isolated naive and transitional T cells from pooled CD4+ and CD8+ cells. Concerning this clonotype itself: The target antigen is unknown.

TCR alpha and beta CDR3s were amplified from mRNA by semiquantitative ARM-PCR. In ARM-PCR, communal superprimers followed tagged nested gene-specific primers for exponential amplification. TCRdb independently ran MiXCR on the multiplex PCR reads; one entry per CDR3 protein. Of roughly 7,400 distinct CDR3 sequences in the sample, about two thirds were seen once. The receptor comes from a man aged 40-49 years in good health. The J gene is TRBJ2-7, the V gene TRBV10-3; D remains unclear. The sequenced material came from naive and transitional (CD45RA+) T cells sorted from blood. The CDR3 DNA reads TGTGCCATCAGTGAGTCCCCCCGGGCGTCCTACGAGCAGTACTTC. Its protein product is CAISESPRASYEQYF.